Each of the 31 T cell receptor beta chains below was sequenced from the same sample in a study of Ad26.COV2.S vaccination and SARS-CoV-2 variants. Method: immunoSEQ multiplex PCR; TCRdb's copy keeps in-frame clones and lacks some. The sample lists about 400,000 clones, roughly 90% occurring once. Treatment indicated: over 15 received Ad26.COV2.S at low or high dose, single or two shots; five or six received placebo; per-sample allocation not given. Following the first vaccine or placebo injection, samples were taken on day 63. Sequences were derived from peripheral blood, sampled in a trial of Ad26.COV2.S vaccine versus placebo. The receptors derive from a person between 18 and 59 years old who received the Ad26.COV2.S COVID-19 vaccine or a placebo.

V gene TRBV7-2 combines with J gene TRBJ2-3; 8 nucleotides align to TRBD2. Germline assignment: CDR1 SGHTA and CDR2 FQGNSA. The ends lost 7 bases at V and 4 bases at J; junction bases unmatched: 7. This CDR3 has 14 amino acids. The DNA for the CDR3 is TGTGCCAGCACCGCCGGGGGGGCTTCAGATACGCAGTATTTT. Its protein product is CASTAGGASDTQYF.

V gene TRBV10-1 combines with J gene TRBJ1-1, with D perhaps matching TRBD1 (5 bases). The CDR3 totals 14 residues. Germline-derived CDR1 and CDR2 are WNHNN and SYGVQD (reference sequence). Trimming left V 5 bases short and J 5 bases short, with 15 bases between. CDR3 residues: CASSQGRSGTEAFF. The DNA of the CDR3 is TGCGCCAGCAGTCAGGGCCGGTCGGGGACTGAAGCTTTCTTT.

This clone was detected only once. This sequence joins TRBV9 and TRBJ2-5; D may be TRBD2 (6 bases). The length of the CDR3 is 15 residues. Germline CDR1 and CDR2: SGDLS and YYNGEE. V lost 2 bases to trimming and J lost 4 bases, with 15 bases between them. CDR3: CASSVTLGGGETQYF. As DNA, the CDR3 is TGTGCCAGCAGCGTCACCCTGGGGGGTGGAGAGACCCAGTACTTC.

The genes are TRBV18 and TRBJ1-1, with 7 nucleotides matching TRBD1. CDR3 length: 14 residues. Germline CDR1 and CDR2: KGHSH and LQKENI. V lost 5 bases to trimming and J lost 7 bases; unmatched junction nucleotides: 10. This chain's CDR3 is CASSSLVSGGEAFF. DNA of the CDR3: TGTGCCAGCTCAAGCTTAGTCTCAGGGGGTGAAGCTTTCTTT.

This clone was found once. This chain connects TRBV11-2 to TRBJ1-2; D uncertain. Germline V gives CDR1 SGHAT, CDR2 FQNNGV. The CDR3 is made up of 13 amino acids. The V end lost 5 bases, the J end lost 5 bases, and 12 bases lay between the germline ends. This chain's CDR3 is CASSPEAGYGYTF. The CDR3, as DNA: TGTGCCAGCAGCCCGGAAGCAGGTTATGGCTACACCTTC.

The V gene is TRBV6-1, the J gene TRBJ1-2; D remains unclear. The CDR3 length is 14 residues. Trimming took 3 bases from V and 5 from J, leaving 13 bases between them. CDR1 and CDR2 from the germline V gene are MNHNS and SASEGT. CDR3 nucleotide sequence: TGTGCCAGCAGTGACGGACCCGACTCTTATGGCTACACCTTC. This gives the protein CASSDGPDSYGYTF.

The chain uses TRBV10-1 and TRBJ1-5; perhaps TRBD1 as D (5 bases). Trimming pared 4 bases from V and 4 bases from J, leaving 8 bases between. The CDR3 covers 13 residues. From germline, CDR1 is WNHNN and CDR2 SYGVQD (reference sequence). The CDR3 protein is CASSAGWNQPQHF. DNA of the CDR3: TGCGCCAGCAGTGCAGGGTGGAATCAGCCCCAGCATTTT.

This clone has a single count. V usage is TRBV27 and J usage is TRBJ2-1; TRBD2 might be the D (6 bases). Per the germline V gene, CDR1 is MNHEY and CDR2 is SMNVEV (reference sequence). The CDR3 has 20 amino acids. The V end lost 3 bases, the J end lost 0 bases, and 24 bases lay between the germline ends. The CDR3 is CASSFRKLTRGSSSYNEQFF. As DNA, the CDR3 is TGTGCCAGCAGTTTTAGGAAACTGACTCGGGGGTCGAGCTCCTACAATGAGCAGTTCTTC.

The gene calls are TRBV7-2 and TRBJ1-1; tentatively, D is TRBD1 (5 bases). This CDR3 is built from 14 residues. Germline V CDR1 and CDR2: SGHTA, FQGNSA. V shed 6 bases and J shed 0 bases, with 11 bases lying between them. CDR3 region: CASRSDRLNTEAFF. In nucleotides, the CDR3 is TGTGCCAGCAGATCCGACAGATTGAACACTGAAGCTTTCTTT.

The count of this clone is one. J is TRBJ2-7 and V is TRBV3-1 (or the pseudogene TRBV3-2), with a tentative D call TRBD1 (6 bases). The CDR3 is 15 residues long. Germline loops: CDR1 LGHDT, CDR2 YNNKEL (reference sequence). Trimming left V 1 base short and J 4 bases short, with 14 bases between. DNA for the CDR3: TGTGCCAGCAGCCAAGTGGCGAACAGGGCTTACGAGCAGTACTTC. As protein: CASSQVANRAYEQYF.

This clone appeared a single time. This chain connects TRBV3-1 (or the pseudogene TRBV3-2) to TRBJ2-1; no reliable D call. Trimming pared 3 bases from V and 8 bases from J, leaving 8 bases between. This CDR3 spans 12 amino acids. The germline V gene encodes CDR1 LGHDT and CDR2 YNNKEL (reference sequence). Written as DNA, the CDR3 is TGTGCCAGCAGCCAGGGGTGGGATGAGCAGTTCTTC. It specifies CASSQGWDEQFF.

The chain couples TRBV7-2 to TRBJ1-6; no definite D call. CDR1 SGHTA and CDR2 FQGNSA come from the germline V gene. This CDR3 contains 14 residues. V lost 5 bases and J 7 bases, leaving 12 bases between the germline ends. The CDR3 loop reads CASSLRQGNSPLHF. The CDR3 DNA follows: TGTGCCAGCAGCCTGCGACAAGGAAATTCACCCCTCCACTTT.

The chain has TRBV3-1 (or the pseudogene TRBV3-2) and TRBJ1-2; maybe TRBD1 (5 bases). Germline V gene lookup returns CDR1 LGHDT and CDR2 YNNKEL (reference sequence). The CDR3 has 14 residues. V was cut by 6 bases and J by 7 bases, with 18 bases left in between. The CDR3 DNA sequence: TGTGCCAGCAGGGAGGGGTTCTGGCTAGGTGGCTACACCTTC. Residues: CASREGFWLGGYTF.

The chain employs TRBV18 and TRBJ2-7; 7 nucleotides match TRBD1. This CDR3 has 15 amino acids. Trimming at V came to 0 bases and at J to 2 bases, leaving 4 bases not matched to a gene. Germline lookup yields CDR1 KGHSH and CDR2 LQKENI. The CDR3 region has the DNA TGTGCCAGCTCACCACCGGCAGGGACAGCCTACGAGCAGTACTTC. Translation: CASSPPAGTAYEQYF.

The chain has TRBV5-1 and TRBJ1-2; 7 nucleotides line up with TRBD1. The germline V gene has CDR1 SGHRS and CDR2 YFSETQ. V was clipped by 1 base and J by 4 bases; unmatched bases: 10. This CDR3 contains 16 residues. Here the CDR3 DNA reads TGCGCCAGCAGCTTGAGTCCAGGGGGTCCCTTCTATGGCTACACCTTC. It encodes CASSLSPGGPFYGYTF.

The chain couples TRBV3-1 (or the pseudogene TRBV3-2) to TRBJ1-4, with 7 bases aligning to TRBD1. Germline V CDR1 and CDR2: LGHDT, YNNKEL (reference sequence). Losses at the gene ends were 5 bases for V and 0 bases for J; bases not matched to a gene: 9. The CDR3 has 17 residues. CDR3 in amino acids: CASSYEGASATNEKLFF. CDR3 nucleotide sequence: TGTGCCAGCAGCTACGAGGGGGCATCTGCAACTAATGAAAAACTGTTTTTT.

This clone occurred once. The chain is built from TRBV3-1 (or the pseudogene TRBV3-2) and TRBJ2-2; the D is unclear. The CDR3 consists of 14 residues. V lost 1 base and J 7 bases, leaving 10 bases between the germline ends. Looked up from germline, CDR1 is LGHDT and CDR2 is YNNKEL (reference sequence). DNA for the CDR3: TGTGCCAGCAGCCAAGTAGGGTACGACGGGGAGCTGTTTTTT. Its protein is CASSQVGYDGELFF.

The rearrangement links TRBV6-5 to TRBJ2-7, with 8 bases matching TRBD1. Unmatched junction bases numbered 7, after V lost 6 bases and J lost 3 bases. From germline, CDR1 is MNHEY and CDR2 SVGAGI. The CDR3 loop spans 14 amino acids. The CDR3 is CASRGRDRLYEQYF. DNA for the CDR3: TGTGCCAGCAGGGGCCGGGACAGGCTCTACGAGCAGTACTTC.

This chain's CDR3 is CASSTRTGYYEQYF. CDR3 coding DNA: TGTGCCAGCAGCACCCGGACAGGGTACTACGAGCAGTACTTC. The V and J genes are TRBV7-2 and TRBJ2-7, with TRBD1 matching 8 bases. V gave up 5 bases and J gave up 3 bases; unmatched junction bases: 6. Germline assignment: CDR1 SGHTA and CDR2 FQGNSA. The CDR3 has 14 residues.

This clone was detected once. The CDR3 DNA is TGTGCCAGCAGGCGGGACAGACAGAAAAACATTCAGTACTTC. Its protein product is CASRRDRQKNIQYF. The chain links TRBV6-5 to TRBJ2-4, with D maybe TRBD1 (7 bases). V gave up 6 bases and J gave up 4 bases, with 13 bases separating them. The CDR3 runs to 14 residues. Germline V gene lookup returns CDR1 MNHEY and CDR2 SVGAGI.

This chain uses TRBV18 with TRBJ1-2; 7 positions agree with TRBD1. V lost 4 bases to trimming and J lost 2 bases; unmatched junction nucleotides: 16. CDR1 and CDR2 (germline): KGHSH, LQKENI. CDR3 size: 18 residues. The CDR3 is CASSLRQTGTASNYGYTF. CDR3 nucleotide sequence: TGTGCCAGCTCACTTAGACAAACCGGGACAGCCTCCAACTATGGCTACACCTTC.

The CDR3 bases are TGTGCCAGCAGCTTACTCGTTTTTAATGAGGGACAGGGGGTGAATGAGCAGTTCTTC. Its translation: CASSLLVFNEGQGVNEQFF. The chain couples TRBV7-6 to TRBJ2-1; TRBD1 aligns across 11 bases. Germline V gene sequence: CDR1 SGHVS, CDR2 FNYEAQ. The CDR3 is 19 amino acids. The junction had 16 bases not matched to a gene; V was cut back by 2 bases and J by 7 bases.

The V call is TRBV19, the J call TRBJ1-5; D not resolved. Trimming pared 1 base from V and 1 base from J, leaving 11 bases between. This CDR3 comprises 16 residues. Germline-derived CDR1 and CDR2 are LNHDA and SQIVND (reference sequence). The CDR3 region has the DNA TGTGCCAGTAGTATAGTTCCCAGAGCGAGCAATCAGCCCCAGCATTTT. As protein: CASSIVPRASNQPQHF.

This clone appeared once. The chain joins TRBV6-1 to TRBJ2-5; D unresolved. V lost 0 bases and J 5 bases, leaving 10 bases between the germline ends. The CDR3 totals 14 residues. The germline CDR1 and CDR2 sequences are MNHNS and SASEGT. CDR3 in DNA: TGTGCCAGCAGTGAAGCTTTGGATCTCGAGACCCAGTACTTC. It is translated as CASSEALDLETQYF.

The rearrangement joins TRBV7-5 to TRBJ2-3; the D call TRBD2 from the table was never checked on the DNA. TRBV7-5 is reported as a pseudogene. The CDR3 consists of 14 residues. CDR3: CARTGLEGPDTQYF. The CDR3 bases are TGTGCCAGAACCGGACTAGAGGGACCAGATACGCAGTATTTT.

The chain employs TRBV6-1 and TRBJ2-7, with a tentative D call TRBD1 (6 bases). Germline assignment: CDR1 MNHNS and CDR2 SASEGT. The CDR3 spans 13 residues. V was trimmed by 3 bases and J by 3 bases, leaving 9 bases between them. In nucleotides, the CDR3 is TGTGCCAGCAGTGAGGCAGGGGACTACGAGCAGTACTTC. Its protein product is CASSEAGDYEQYF.

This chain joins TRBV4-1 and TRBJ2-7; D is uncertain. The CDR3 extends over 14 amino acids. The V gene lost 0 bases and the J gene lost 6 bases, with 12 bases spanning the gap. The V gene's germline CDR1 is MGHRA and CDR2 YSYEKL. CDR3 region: CASSQEFMRSEQYF. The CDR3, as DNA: TGCGCCAGCAGCCAAGAATTCATGAGAAGCGAGCAGTACTTC.

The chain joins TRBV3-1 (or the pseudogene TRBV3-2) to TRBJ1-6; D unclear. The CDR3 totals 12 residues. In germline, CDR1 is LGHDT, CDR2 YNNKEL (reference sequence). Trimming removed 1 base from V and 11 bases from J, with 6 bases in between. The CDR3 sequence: CASSQVGPPLHF. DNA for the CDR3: TGTGCCAGCAGCCAAGTAGGGCCACCCCTCCACTTT.

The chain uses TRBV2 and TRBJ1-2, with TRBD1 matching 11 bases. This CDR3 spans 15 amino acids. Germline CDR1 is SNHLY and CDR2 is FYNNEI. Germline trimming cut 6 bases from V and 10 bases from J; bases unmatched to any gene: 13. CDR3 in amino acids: CASSRSPGQGGPYTF. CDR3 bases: TGTGCCAGCAGCCGCTCACCGGGACAGGGGGGACCCTACACCTTC.

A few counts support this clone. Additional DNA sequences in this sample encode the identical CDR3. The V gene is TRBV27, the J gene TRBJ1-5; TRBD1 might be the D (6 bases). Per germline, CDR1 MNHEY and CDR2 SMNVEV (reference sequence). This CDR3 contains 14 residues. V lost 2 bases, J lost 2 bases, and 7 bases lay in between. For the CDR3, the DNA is TGTGCCAGCAGTTTAGGGGGCGGCAATCAGCCCCAGCATTTT. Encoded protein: CASSLGGGNQPQHF.

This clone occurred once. The CDR3 is CASRGTASGTDTQYF. The CDR3 DNA is TGCGCCAGCAGGGGGACAGCGAGCGGCACAGATACGCAGTATTTT. V and J are TRBV5-1 and TRBJ2-3; 7 bases agree with TRBD1. J was trimmed by 1 base and V by 5 bases; bases with no gene match: 7. There are 15 residues in the CDR3. CDR1 and CDR2 (germline): SGHRS, YFSETQ.